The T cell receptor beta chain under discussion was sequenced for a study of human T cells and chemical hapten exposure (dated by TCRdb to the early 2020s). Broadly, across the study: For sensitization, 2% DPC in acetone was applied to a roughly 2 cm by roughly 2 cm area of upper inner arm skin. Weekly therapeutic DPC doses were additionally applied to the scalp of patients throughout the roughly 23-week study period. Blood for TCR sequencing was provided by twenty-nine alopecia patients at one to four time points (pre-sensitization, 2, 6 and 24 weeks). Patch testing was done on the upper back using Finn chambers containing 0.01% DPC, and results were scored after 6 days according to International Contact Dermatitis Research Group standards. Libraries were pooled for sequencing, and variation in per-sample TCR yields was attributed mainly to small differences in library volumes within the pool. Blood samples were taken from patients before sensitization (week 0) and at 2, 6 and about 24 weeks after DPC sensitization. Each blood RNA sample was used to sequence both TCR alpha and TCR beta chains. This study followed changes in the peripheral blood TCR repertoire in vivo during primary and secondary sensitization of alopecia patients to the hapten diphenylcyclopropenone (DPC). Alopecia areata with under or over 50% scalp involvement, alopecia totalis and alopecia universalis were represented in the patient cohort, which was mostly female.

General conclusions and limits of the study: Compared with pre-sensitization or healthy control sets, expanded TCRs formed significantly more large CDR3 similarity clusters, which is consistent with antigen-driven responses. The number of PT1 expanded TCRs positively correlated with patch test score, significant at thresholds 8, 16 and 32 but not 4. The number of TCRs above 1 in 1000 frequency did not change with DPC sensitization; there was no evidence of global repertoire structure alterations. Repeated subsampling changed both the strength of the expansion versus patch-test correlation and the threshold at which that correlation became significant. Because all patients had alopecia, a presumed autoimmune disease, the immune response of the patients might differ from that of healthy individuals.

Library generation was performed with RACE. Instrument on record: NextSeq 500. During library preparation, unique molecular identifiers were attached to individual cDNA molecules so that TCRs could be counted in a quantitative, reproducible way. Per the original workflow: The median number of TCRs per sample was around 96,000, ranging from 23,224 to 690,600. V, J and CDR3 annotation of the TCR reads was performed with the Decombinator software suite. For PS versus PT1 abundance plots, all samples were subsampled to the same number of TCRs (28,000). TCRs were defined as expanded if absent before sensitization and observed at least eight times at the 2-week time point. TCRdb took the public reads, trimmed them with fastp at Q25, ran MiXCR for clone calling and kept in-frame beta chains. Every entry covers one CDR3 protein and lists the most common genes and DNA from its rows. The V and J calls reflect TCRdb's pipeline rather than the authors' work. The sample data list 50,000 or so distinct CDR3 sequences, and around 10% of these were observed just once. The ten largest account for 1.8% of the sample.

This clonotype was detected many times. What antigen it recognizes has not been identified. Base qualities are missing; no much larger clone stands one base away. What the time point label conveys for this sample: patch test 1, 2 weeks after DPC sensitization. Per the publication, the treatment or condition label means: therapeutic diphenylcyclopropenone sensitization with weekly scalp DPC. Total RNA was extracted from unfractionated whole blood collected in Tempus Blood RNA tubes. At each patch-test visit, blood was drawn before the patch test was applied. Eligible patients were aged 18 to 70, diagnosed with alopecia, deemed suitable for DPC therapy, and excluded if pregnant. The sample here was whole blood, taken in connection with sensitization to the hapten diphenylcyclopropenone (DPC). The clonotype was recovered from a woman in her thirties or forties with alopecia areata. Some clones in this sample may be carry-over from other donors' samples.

The CDR3 region has the sequence CASSRSGGRDTEAFF. Here is the DNA: TGTGCCAGCAGCCGATCGGGGGGAAGGGACACTGAAGCTTTCTTT. The rearranged segments are TRBV6-5 and TRBJ1-1, and possibly TRBD1, on 5 matching bases. There are 15 amino acids in the CDR3, from cysteine to phenylalanine inclusive. Of the read, only the CDR3 DNA is kept; its 45 bases are in frame from base 1. In the germline V gene, CDR1 corresponds to MNHEY and CDR2 to SVGAGI. Cut back by 6 bases and 3 bases, the V and J ends lie 17 bases apart.